Detailed here is one T cell receptor (beta chain). The antigen is undetermined. The data originate from a study of cytomegalovirus exposure and HLA in healthy donors. Across the study: Some 180 million T cells yielded 100 million or so unique TCR beta sequences in earlier analysis.

V was clipped by 0 bases and J by 8 bases, with 10 bases between them. The CDR3 runs 13 residues. Germline assignment: CDR1 SNHLY and CDR2 FYNNEI. Study outcomes and limitations: Apparent HLA restriction characterized most CMV-associated TCR beta chains in a later analysis. It was taken for granted in presence/absence analyses that sequencing depth across donors was roughly uniform. A cluster of highly shared sequence variants was likely a sequencing artifact.

PCR involved 60 Vbeta and 13 Jbeta primers. Profiled with immunoSEQ multiplex PCR; TCRdb holds only in-frame clones, not every one. Among about 190,000 clones listed, 80% to 85% were seen once. The rearrangement uses TRBV2 and TRBJ1-2, with D tentatively TRBD1 (5 bases). This receptor was obtained from a woman aged 18 to 35 in good health and CMV-seropositive. Sequencing was done on a sample of PBMCs. The CDR3 loop reads CASSEALWGGYTF. The CDR3 DNA reads TGTGCCAGCAGTGAAGCGCTTTGGGGCGGCTACACCTTC. Variable domain in full (rest from reference TRBV2 and TRBJ1-2): EPEVTQTPSHQVTQMGQEVILRCVPISNHLYFYWYRQILGQKVEFLVSFYNNEISEKSEIFDDQFSVERPDGSNFTLKIRSTKLEDSAMYFCASSEALWGGYTFGSGTRLTVV.